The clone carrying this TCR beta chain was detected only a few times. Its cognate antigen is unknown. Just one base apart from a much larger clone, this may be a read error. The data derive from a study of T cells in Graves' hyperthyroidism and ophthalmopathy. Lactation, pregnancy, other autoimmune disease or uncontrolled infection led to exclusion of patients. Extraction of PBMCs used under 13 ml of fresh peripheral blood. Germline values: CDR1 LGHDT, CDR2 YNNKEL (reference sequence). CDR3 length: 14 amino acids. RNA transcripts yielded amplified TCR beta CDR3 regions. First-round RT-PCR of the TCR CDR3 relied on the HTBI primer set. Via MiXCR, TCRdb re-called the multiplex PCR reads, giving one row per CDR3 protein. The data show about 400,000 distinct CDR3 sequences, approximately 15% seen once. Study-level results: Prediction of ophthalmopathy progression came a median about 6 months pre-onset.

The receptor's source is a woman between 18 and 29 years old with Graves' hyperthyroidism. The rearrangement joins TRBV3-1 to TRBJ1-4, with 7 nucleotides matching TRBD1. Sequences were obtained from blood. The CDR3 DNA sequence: TGTGCCGGCAGCCGACAGGGTGCTAATGAAAAACTGTTTTTT. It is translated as CAGSRQGANEKLFF.